A selection of T cell receptor beta chains follows, all from one sample in a study of blood T cell repertoires in COVID-19. Sequencing used immunoSEQ multiplex PCR; TCRdb keeps in-frame clones, though not all of them. The sample lists 100,000 to 120,000 clones, 88% seen once, with less than 2.5% in the top ten. Input material: peripheral blood. The origin of the receptors is a human donor in a cohort sampled during active COVID-19. Each CDR3 is given with its conserved first and last residue. Fields, in order: J gene, clone size, V gene, D gene, CDR3 DNA, CDR3 protein. The D gene is left open where the match is weak. Rows give clone size only sometimes, using once, few, many, or a class for an expanded clone.

j_call: TRBJ1-2
clone_size: -
v_call: TRBV19
d_call: TRBD1
cdr3_nt: TGTGCCAGTAGTACGGGACAGAGCTATGGCTACACCTTC
cdr3_aa: CASSTGQSYGYTF

j_call: TRBJ1-1
clone_size: -
v_call: TRBV28
d_call: -
cdr3_nt: TGTGCCAGCAGTTTTGGCCCCCAATTGACTGAAGCTTTCTTT
cdr3_aa: CASSFGPQLTEAFF

j_call: TRBJ2-2
clone_size: -
v_call: TRBV14
d_call: -
cdr3_nt: TGTGCCAGCAGCCGCCGGACAAGTCTATCCGGGGAGCTGTTTTTT
cdr3_aa: CASSRRTSLSGELFF

j_call: TRBJ1-2
clone_size: once
v_call: TRBV4-1
d_call: -
cdr3_nt: TGCGCCAGCAGCCAAGATACTTCATCTAACTATGGCTACACCTTC
cdr3_aa: CASSQDTSSNYGYTF

j_call: TRBJ2-1
clone_size: -
v_call: TRBV27
d_call: -
cdr3_nt: TGTGCCAGCAGTTTATCCCTCAGCTCCTACAATGAGCAGTTCTTC
cdr3_aa: CASSLSLSSYNEQFF

j_call: TRBJ2-3
clone_size: few
v_call: TRBV7-2
d_call: -
cdr3_nt: TGTGCCAGCAGCTACGGGAAACTCACAGATACGCAGTATTTT
cdr3_aa: CASSYGKLTDTQYF

j_call: TRBJ2-1
clone_size: -
v_call: TRBV6-5
d_call: TRBD1
cdr3_nt: TGTGCCAGCAGTTACTCTTGGGACAGGGCTGGTAATGAGCAGTTCTTC
cdr3_aa: CASSYSWDRAGNEQFF

j_call: TRBJ2-1
clone_size: -
v_call: TRBV19
d_call: -
cdr3_nt: TGTGCCAGTAGCCAGGGGAGTGACTACAATGAGCAGTTCTTC
cdr3_aa: CASSQGSDYNEQFF

j_call: TRBJ1-4
clone_size: -
v_call: TRBV28
d_call: TRBD1
cdr3_nt: TGTGCCAGCAGTTACATGGGGACAGGCGCTAATGAAAAACTGTTTTTT
cdr3_aa: CASSYMGTGANEKLFF

j_call: TRBJ1-1
clone_size: -
v_call: TRBV10-1
d_call: -
cdr3_nt: TGCGCCAGCAGTAAGGGAGTCGGCCGGAACACTGAAGCTTTCTTT
cdr3_aa: CASSKGVGRNTEAFF

j_call: TRBJ2-1
clone_size: -
v_call: TRBV19
d_call: TRBD2
cdr3_nt: TGTGCCACCCGAACTAGCGGGAACTTAGACCTGTACAATGAGCAGTTCTTC
cdr3_aa: CATRTSGNLDLYNEQFF

j_call: TRBJ2-2
clone_size: -
v_call: TRBV27
d_call: -
cdr3_nt: TGTGCCAGCAGTTTATCGTCCCTCCCGACCGGGGAGCTGTTTTTT
cdr3_aa: CASSLSSLPTGELFF

j_call: TRBJ2-5
clone_size: -
v_call: TRBV2
d_call: -
cdr3_nt: TGTGCCAGCTACCGGGGAGAGACCCAGTACTTC
cdr3_aa: CASYRGETQYF

j_call: TRBJ2-1
clone_size: -
v_call: TRBV18
d_call: -
cdr3_nt: TGTGCCAGCTCACCACGTCGGGGTGAGCAGTTCTTC
cdr3_aa: CASSPRRGEQFF

j_call: TRBJ2-7
clone_size: -
v_call: TRBV10-2
d_call: TRBD1
cdr3_nt: TGCGCCAGCAGTGGAGGGACAGGGCTCAACGAGCAGTACTTC
cdr3_aa: CASSGGTGLNEQYF

j_call: TRBJ1-6
clone_size: once
v_call: TRBV5-1
d_call: -
cdr3_nt: TGCGCCAGCAGCTTGACGGGAAGCTCCTATAATTCACCCCTCCACTTT
cdr3_aa: CASSLTGSSYNSPLHF

j_call: TRBJ1-5
clone_size: few
v_call: TRBV2
d_call: -
cdr3_nt: TGTGCCAGCAGTGGGGACTTAGCTAGCAATCAGCCCCAGCATTTT
cdr3_aa: CASSGDLASNQPQHF

j_call: TRBJ1-5
clone_size: -
v_call: TRBV11-2
d_call: -
cdr3_nt: TGTGCCAGCAGCTTAGAACAGAATCAGCCCCAGCATTTT
cdr3_aa: CASSLEQNQPQHF

j_call: TRBJ1-4
clone_size: -
v_call: TRBV7-8
d_call: TRBD1
cdr3_nt: TGTGCCAGCAGCCGAAACAGGGGTAATGAAAAACTGTTTTTT
cdr3_aa: CASSRNRGNEKLFF

j_call: TRBJ2-7
clone_size: once
v_call: TRBV29-1
d_call: TRBD1
cdr3_nt: TGCAGCGTCCCGGGACAGGGTGGCTACGAGCAGTACTTC
cdr3_aa: CSVPGQGGYEQYF

j_call: TRBJ2-3
clone_size: -
v_call: TRBV7-3
d_call: TRBD2
cdr3_nt: TGTGCCAGCAGCTTAACTGCGGGAGCGACAGATACGCAGTATTTT
cdr3_aa: CASSLTAGATDTQYF

j_call: TRBJ2-3
clone_size: once
v_call: TRBV7-3
d_call: TRBD2
cdr3_nt: TGTGCCAGCAGCGTGGGACTAGCGGGAGCGGGGATCACAGATACGCAGTATTTT
cdr3_aa: CASSVGLAGAGITDTQYF

j_call: TRBJ1-3
clone_size: few
v_call: TRBV18
d_call: TRBD1
cdr3_nt: TGTGCCAGCTCACGAGGTTCCGACAGGGGTGGAAACACCATATATTTT
cdr3_aa: CASSRGSDRGGNTIYF

j_call: TRBJ2-7
clone_size: -
v_call: TRBV28
d_call: TRBD1
cdr3_nt: TGTGCCAGCAGTCCACCGGGACAGTCCTCCTACGAGCAGTACTTC
cdr3_aa: CASSPPGQSSYEQYF

j_call: TRBJ1-6
clone_size: -
v_call: TRBV5-1
d_call: -
cdr3_nt: TGCGCCAGCAGCTTTGGGGAGGTTTTGAATTCACCCCTCCACTTT
cdr3_aa: CASSFGEVLNSPLHF

j_call: TRBJ2-7
clone_size: -
v_call: TRBV29-1
d_call: -
cdr3_nt: TGCAGCGTTGTTCTACTGGCCTACGAGCAGTACTTC
cdr3_aa: CSVVLLAYEQYF

j_call: TRBJ2-2
clone_size: -
v_call: TRBV6-5
d_call: TRBD2
cdr3_nt: TGTGCCAGCAGTTACTCCGGCGGGAGGAAGCACGGGGAGCTGTTTTTT
cdr3_aa: CASSYSGGRKHGELFF

j_call: TRBJ1-2
clone_size: few
v_call: TRBV4-1
d_call: -
cdr3_nt: TGCGCCAGCAGCCAAGAGGGTATTCCTGACGGACTCAACTATGGCTACACCTTC
cdr3_aa: CASSQEGIPDGLNYGYTF

j_call: TRBJ2-3
clone_size: -
v_call: TRBV27
d_call: -
cdr3_nt: TGTGCCAGCAGTTTATCTGACATCACAGATACGCAGTATTTT
cdr3_aa: CASSLSDITDTQYF

j_call: TRBJ1-3
clone_size: few
v_call: TRBV4-1
d_call: TRBD1
cdr3_nt: TGCGCCAGCAGCCGGGGACAGGGGGCCGCCGGAAACACCATATATTTT
cdr3_aa: CASSRGQGAAGNTIYF

j_call: TRBJ2-3
clone_size: -
v_call: TRBV4-1
d_call: -
cdr3_nt: TGCGCCAGCAGCCGGGGGGACGGGACGGGGACGAGCACAGATACGCAGTATTTT
cdr3_aa: CASSRGDGTGTSTDTQYF

j_call: TRBJ1-3
clone_size: -
v_call: TRBV3-1/TRBV3-2
d_call: TRBD1
cdr3_nt: TGTGCCAGCAGCCGAATGGGACAGGGGGGAGGAAACACCATATATTTT
cdr3_aa: CASSRMGQGGGNTIYF

j_call: TRBJ2-7
clone_size: -
v_call: TRBV6-1
d_call: -
cdr3_nt: TGTGCCAGCAGTGAACGCCGATCGGACAGCCGGTCCTACGAGCAGTACTTC
cdr3_aa: CASSERRSDSRSYEQYF

j_call: TRBJ2-3
clone_size: -
v_call: TRBV7-9
d_call: -
cdr3_nt: TGTGCCAGCAGCTCAGGGGCGGATACGCAGTATTTT
cdr3_aa: CASSSGADTQYF

j_call: TRBJ1-1
clone_size: -
v_call: TRBV9
d_call: -
cdr3_nt: TGTGCCAGCAGCGTAAGCGGGGGGACTGAAGCTTTCTTT
cdr3_aa: CASSVSGGTEAFF

j_call: TRBJ2-7
clone_size: -
v_call: TRBV5-1
d_call: -
cdr3_nt: TGCGCCAGCAGCTTGGCCTCGGGGTCCTACGAGCAGTACTTC
cdr3_aa: CASSLASGSYEQYF

j_call: TRBJ2-7
clone_size: -
v_call: TRBV9
d_call: TRBD1
cdr3_nt: TGTGCCAGCAGCGCGACCGGGACAGGGAACTACGAGCAGTACTTC
cdr3_aa: CASSATGTGNYEQYF

j_call: TRBJ1-1
clone_size: medium-sized
v_call: TRBV5-1
d_call: -
cdr3_nt: TGCGCCAGCGGGTTCGGAGGGCTGAACACTGAAGCTTTCTTT
cdr3_aa: CASGFGGLNTEAFF

j_call: TRBJ2-1
clone_size: -
v_call: TRBV5-1
d_call: -
cdr3_nt: TGCGCCAGCAGCTTAATAGCGCCCAACGATGAGCAGTTCTTC
cdr3_aa: CASSLIAPNDEQFF

j_call: TRBJ1-1
clone_size: -
v_call: TRBV5-1
d_call: TRBD1
cdr3_nt: TGCGCCAGCAGAGATCCTACAGGGGGCGACACTGAAGCTTTCTTT
cdr3_aa: CASRDPTGGDTEAFF

j_call: TRBJ2-7
clone_size: -
v_call: TRBV5-1
d_call: -
cdr3_nt: TGCGCCAGCAGCTCGATAGCCTACGAGCAGTACTTC
cdr3_aa: CASSSIAYEQYF

j_call: TRBJ2-2
clone_size: once
v_call: TRBV5-8
d_call: TRBD2
cdr3_nt: TGTGCCAGCAGCCGGACTAGGGGTCGGAACGGGGAGCTGTTTTTT
cdr3_aa: CASSRTRGRNGELFF

j_call: TRBJ2-3
clone_size: -
v_call: TRBV20-1
d_call: -
cdr3_nt: TGCAGTGCTAGTCCGGGCCCGTCGAATGGGGGCTTGGATACGCAGTATTTT
cdr3_aa: CSASPGPSNGGLDTQYF

j_call: TRBJ2-7
clone_size: -
v_call: TRBV28
d_call: -
cdr3_nt: TGTGCCAGCAGTTTGGCAGGACAGCTCTACGAGCAGTACTTC
cdr3_aa: CASSLAGQLYEQYF

j_call: TRBJ1-5
clone_size: -
v_call: TRBV28
d_call: TRBD1
cdr3_nt: TGTGCCAGCAGTGCCGAACAGGGGGGGAATCAGCCCCAGCATTTT
cdr3_aa: CASSAEQGGNQPQHF

j_call: TRBJ1-5
clone_size: -
v_call: TRBV30
d_call: -
cdr3_nt: TGTGCCTGGAGTGTCGGTTCTAGTCAGCCCCAGCATTTT
cdr3_aa: CAWSVGSSQPQHF

j_call: TRBJ2-7
clone_size: -
v_call: TRBV12-3/TRBV12-4
d_call: -
cdr3_nt: TGTGCCAGCAGTTATGGGCCCTACGAGCAGTACTTC
cdr3_aa: CASSYGPYEQYF